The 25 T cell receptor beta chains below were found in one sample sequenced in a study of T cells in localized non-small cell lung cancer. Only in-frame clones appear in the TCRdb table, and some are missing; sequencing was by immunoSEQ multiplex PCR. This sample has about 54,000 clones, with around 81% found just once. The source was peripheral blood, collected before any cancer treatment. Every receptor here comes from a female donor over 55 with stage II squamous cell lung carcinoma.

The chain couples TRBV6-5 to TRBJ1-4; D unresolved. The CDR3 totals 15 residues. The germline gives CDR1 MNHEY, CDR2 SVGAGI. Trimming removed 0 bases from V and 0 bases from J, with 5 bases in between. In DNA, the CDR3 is TGTGCCAGCAGTTACTCGAGACCAACTAATGAAAAACTGTTTTTT. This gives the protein CASSYSRPTNEKLFF.

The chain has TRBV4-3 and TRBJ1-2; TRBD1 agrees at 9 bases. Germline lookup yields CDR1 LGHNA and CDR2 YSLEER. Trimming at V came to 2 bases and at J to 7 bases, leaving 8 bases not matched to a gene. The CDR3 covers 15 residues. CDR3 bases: TGCGCCAGCAGCCAATTACAGGGGGCGCACAGTGGCTACACCTTC. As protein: CASSQLQGAHSGYTF.

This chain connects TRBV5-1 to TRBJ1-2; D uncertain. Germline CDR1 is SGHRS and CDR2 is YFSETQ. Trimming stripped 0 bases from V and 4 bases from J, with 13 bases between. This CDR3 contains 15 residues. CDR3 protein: CASSLATGITYGYTF. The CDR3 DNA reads TGCGCCAGCAGCTTGGCCACCGGGATCACCTATGGCTACACCTTC.

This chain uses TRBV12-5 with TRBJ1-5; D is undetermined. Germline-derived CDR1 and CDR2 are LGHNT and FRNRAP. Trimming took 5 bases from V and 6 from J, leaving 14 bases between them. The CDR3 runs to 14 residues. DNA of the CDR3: TGTGCTAGTGGTCCAGCCACGGAAAGTCAGCCCCAGCATTTT. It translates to CASGPATESQPQHF.

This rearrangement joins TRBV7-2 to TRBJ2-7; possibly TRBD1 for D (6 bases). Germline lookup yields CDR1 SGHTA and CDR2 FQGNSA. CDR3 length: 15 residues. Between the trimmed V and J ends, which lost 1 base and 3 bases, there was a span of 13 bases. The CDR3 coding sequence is TGTGCCAGCAGCTTAGATCAGGGGTCATTCTACGAGCAGTACTTC. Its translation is CASSLDQGSFYEQYF. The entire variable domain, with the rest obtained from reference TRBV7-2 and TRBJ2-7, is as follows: GAGVSQSPSNKVTEKGKDVELRCDPISGHTALYWYRQSLGQGLEFLIYFQGNSAPDKSGLPSDRFSAERTGGSVSTLTIQRTQQEDSAVYLCASSLDQGSFYEQYFGPGTRLTVT.

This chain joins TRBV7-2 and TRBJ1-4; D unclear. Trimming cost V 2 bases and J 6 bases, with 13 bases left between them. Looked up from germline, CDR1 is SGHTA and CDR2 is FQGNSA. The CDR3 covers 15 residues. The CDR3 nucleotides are TGTGCCAGCAGCTTACTGTTTACAGCGTATGAAAAACTGTTTTTT. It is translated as CASSLLFTAYEKLFF.

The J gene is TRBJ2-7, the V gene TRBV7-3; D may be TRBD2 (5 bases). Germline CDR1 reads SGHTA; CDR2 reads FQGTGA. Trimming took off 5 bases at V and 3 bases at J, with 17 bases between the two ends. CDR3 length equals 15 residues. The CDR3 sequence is CASSLGDPGVYEQYF. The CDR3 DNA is TGTGCCAGCAGCCTCGGAGACCCCGGGGTCTACGAGCAGTACTTC.

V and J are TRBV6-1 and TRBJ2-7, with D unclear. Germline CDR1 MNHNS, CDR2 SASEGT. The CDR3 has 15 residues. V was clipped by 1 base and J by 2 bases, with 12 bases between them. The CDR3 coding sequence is TGTGCCAGCAGTGAAGAGGGCGGAACCGCCTACGAGCAGTACTTC. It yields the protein CASSEEGGTAYEQYF.

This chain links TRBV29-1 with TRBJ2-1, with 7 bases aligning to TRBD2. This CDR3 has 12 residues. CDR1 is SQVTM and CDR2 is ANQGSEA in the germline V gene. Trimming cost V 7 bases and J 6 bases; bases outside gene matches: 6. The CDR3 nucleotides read TGCAGCGCCCAGCGGGGAGGCAATGAGCAGTTCTTC. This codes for CSAQRGGNEQFF.

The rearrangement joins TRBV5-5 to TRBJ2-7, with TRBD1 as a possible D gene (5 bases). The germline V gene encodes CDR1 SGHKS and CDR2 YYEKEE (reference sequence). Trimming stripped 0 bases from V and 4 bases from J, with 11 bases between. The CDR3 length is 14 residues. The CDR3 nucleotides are TGTGCCAGCAGCTTGGAGGTGGACAATTACGAGCAGTACTTC. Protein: CASSLEVDNYEQYF.

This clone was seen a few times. The CDR3 loop reads CASSLSQGSPLHF. CDR3 bases: TGTGCCAGCAGCTTATCGCAGGGATCACCCCTCCACTTT. This chain uses TRBV7-2 with TRBJ1-6, with D maybe TRBD1 (5 bases). The CDR3 runs to 13 residues. Germline assignment: CDR1 SGHTA and CDR2 FQGNSA. Trimming shortened V by 2 bases and J by 10 bases, and 9 bases separated the two germline ends.

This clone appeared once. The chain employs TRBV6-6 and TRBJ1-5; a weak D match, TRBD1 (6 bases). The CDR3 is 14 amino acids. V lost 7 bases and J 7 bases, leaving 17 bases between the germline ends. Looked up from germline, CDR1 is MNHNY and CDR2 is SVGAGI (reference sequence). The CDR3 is CASTPGGARQPQHF. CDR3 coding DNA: TGTGCCAGCACCCCGGGGGGGGCAAGGCAGCCCCAGCATTTT.

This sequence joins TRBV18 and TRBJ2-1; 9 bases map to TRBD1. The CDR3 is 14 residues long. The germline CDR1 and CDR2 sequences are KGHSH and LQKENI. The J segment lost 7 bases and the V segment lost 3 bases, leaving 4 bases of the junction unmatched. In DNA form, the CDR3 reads TGTGCCAGCTCACCCCGGGACAGGGTTAATGAGCAGTTCTTC. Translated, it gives CASSPRDRVNEQFF.

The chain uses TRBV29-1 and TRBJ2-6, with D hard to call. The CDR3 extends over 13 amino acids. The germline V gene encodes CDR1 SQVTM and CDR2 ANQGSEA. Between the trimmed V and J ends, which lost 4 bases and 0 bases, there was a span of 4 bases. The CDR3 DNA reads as TGCAGCGTTGCGATCTCTGGGGCCAACGTCCTGACTTTC. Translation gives CSVAISGANVLTF.

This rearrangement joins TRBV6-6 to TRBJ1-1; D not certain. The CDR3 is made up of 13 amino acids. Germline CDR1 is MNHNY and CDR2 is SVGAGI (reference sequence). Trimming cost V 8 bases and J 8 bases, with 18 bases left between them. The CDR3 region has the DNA TGTGCCAGCCTGATGGCTATGGTGGCCGAAGCTTTCTTT. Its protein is CASLMAMVAEAFF.

The CDR3 nucleotides read TGTGCCAGCAGTCTTACAGGGGGCCACTATGGCTACACCTTC. It codes for CASSLTGGHYGYTF. The rearrangement joins TRBV6-1 to TRBJ1-2; 9 nucleotides agree with TRBD1. The CDR3 runs 14 residues. J gave up 3 bases and V 5 bases, and 4 bases lay outside the gene matches. From germline, CDR1 is MNHNS and CDR2 SASEGT.

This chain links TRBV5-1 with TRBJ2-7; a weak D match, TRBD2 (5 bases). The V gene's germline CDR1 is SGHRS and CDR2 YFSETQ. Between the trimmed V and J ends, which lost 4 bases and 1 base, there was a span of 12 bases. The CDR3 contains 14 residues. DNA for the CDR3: TGCGCCAGCAGCGTCCAACCGGGATCCTACGAGCAGTACTTC. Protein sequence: CASSVQPGSYEQYF.

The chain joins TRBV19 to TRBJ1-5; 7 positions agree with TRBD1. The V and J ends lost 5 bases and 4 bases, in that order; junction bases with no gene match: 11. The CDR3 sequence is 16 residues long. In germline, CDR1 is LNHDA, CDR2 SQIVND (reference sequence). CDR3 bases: TGTGCCAGTAGTGCCTCGACAGGGTGGAAGAATCAGCCCCAGCATTTT. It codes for CASSASTGWKNQPQHF.

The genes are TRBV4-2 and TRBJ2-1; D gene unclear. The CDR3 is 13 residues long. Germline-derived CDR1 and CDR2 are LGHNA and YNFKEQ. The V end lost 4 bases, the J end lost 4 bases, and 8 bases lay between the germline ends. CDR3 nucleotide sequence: TGTGCCAGCAGCCTACTACCATACAATGAGCAGTTCTTC. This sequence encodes CASSLLPYNEQFF.

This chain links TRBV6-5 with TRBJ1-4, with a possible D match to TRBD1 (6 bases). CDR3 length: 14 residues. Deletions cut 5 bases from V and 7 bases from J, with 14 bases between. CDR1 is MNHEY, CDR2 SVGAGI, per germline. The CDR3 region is CASSHRGGSEKLFF. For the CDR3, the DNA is TGTGCCAGCAGTCATCGGGGGGGCAGTGAAAAACTGTTTTTT.

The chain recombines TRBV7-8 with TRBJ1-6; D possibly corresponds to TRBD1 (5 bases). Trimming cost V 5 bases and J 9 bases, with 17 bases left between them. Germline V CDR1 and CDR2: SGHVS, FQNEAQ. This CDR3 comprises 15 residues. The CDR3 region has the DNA TGTGCCAGCAGCACAGACCCCCGAGGGGTTTCACCCCTCCACTTT. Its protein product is CASSTDPRGVSPLHF.

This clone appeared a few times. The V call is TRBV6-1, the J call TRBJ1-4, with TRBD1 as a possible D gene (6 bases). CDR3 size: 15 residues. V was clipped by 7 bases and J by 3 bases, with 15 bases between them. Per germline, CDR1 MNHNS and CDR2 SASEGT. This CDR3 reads CASNGVQGSNEKLFF. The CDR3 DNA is TGTGCCAGCAATGGGGTACAGGGCTCTAATGAAAAACTGTTTTTT.

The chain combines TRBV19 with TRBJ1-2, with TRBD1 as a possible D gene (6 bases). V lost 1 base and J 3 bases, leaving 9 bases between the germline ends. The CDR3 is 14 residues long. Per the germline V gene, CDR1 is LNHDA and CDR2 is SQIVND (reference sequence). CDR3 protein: CASSIVGTHYGYTF. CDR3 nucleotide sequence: TGTGCCAGTAGTATAGTCGGGACACACTATGGCTACACCTTC.

In DNA form, the CDR3 reads TGTGCCAGCAGTTTGAGGGGACAGGGGTCGAACACTGAAGCTTTCTTT. Amino acids: CASSLRGQGSNTEAFF. The chain uses TRBV27 and TRBJ1-1; TRBD1 matches at 10 bases. Trimming cost V 3 bases and J 1 base; bases outside gene matches: 5. CDR1 and CDR2 (germline): MNHEY, SMNVEV (reference sequence). This CDR3 spans 16 amino acids.

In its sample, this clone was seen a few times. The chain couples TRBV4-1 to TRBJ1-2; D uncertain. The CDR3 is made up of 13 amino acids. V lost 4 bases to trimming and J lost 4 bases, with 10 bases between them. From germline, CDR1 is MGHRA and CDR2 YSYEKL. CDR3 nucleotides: TGCGCCAGCAGCCGGGAACTTACCTATGGCTACACCTTC. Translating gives CASSRELTYGYTF.